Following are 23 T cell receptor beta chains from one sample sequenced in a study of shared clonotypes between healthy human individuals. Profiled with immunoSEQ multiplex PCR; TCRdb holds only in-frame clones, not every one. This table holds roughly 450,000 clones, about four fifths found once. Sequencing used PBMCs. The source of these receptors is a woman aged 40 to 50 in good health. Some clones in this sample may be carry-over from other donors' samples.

The CDR3 DNA reads TGTGCCAGCAGCTTGGATTTTGAAAGTGAGCAGTACTTC. Translating gives CASSLDFESEQYF. This sequence joins TRBV5-4 and TRBJ2-7; D uncertain. From germline, CDR1 is SGHNT and CDR2 YYREEE (reference sequence). CDR3 length: 13 amino acids. The V gene lost 0 bases and the J gene lost 7 bases, with 11 bases spanning the gap.

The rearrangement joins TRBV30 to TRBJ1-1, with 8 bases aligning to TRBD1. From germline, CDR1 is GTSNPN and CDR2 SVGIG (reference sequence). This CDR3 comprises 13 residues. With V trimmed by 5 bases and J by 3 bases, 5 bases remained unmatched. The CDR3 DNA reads TGTGCCTGGGACAGGGGTTTTGACACTGAAGCTTTCTTT. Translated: CAWDRGFDTEAFF.

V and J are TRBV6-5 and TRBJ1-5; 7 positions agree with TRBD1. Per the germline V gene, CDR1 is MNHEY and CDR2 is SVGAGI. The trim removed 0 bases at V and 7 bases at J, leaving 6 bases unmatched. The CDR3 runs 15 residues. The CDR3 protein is CASSYSMAGGQPQHF. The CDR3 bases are TGTGCCAGCAGTTACTCGATGGCAGGGGGGCAGCCCCAGCATTTT.

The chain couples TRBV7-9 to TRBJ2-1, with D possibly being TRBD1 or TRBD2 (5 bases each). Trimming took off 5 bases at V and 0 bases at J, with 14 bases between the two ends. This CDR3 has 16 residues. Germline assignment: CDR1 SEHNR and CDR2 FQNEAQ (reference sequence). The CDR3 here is CASSDWTGGSYNEQFF. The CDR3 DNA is TGTGCCAGCAGCGACTGGACTGGGGGCTCCTACAATGAGCAGTTCTTC.

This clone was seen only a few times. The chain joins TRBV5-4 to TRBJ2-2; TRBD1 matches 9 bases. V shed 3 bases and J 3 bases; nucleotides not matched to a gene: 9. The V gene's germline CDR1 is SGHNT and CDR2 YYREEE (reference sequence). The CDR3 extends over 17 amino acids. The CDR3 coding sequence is TGTGCCAGCAGCTCTGGGCCCGGGACAGGGTACACCGGGGAGCTGTTTTTT. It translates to CASSSGPGTGYTGELFF.

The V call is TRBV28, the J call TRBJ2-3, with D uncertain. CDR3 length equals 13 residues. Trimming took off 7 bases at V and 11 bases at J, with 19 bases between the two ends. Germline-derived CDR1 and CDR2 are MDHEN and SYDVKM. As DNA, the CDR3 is TGTGCCAGCAACGCAATGGGCCGTCGAGGGCAGTATTTT. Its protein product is CASNAMGRRGQYF.

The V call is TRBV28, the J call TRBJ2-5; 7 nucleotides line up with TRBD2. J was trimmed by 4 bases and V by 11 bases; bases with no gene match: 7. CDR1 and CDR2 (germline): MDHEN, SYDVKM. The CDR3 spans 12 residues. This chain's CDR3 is CASRGVRETQYF. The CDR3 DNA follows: TGTGCCTCCCGGGGGGTGCGAGAGACCCAGTACTTC.

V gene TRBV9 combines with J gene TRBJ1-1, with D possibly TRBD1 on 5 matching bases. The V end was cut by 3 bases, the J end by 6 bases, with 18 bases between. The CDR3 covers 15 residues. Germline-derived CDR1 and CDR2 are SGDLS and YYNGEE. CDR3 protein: CASSEGELGVPEAFF. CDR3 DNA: TGTGCCAGCAGCGAAGGGGAGTTAGGGGTTCCTGAAGCTTTCTTT.

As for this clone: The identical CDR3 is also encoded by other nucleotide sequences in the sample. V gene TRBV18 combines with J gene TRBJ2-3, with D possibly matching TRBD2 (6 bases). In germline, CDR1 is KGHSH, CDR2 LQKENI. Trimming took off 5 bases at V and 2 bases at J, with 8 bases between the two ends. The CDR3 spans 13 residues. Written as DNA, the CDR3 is TGTGCCAGCTCAAGGGACTTCACAGATACGCAGTATTTT. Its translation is CASSRDFTDTQYF.

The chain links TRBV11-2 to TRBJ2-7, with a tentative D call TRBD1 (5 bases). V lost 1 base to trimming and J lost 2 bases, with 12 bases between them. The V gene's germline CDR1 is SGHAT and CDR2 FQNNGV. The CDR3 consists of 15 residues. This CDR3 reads CASSLGVGAAYEQYF. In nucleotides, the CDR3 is TGTGCCAGCAGCTTAGGGGTAGGGGCCGCCTACGAGCAGTACTTC.

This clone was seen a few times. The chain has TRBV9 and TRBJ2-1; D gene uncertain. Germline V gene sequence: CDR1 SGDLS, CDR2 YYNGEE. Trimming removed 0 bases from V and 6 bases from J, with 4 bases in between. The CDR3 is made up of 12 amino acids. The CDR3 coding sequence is TGTGCCAGCAGCGTAGTTTTCAATGAGCAGTTCTTC. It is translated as CASSVVFNEQFF.

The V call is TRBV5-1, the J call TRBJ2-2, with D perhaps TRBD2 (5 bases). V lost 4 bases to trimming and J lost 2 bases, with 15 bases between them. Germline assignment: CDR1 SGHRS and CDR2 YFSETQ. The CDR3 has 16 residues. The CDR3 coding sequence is TGCGCCAGCAGCGTCGACTACAGCGGAAACACCGGGGAGCTGTTTTTT. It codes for CASSVDYSGNTGELFF.

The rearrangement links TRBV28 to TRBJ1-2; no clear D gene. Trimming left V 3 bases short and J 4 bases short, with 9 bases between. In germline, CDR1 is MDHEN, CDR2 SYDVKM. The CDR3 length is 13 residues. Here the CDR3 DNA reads TGTGCCAGCAGTTTTAACCGCTTCTATGGCTACACCTTC. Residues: CASSFNRFYGYTF.

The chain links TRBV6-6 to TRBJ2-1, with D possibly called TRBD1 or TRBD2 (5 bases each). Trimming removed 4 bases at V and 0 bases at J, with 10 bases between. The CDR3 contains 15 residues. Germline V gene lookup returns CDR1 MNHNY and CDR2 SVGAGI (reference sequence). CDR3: CASSLGRSSYNEQFF. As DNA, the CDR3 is TGTGCCAGCAGTTTGGGACGGAGCTCCTACAATGAGCAGTTCTTC.

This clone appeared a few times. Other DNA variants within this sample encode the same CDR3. Here the CDR3 DNA reads TGTGCCAGCAGTTTAGGGGGGCGGACTGAAGCTTTCTTT. This translates into CASSLGGRTEAFF. The chain combines TRBV28 with TRBJ1-1; tentatively, D is TRBD1 (6 bases). This CDR3 spans 13 amino acids. The germline V gene encodes CDR1 MDHEN and CDR2 SYDVKM. Trimming cost V 2 bases and J 5 bases, with 9 bases left between them.

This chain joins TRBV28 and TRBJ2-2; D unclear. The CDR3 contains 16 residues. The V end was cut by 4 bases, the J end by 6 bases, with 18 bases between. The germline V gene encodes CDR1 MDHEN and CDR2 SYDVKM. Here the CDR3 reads CASSSPGLSAAGELFF. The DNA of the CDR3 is TGTGCCAGCAGTTCCCCGGGCCTTAGTGCCGCCGGGGAGCTGTTTTTT. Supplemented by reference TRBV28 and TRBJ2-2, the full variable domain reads DVKVTQSSRYLVKRTGEKVFLECVQDMDHENMFWYRQDPGLGLRLIYFSYDVKMKEKGDIPEGYSVSREKKERFSLILESASTNQTSMYLCASSSPGLSAAGELFFGEGSRLTVL.

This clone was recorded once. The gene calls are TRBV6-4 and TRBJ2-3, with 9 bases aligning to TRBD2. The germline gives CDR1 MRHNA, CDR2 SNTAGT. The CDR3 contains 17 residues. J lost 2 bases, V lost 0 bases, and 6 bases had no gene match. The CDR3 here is CASSDSIASGTTDTQYF. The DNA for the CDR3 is TGTGCCAGCAGTGACTCGATCGCTAGCGGGACCACAGATACGCAGTATTTT.

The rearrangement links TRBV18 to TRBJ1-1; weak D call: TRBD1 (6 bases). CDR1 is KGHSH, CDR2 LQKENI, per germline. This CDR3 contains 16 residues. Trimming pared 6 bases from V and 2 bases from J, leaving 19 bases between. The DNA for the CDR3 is TGTGCCAGCTCCAAGATTCCGGGACAAGATAACACTGAAGCTTTCTTT. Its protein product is CASSKIPGQDNTEAFF.

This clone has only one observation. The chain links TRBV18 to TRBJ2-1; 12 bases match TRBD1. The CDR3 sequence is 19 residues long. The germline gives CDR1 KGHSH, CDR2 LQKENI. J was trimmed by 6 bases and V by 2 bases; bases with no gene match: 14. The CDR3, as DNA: TGTGCCAGCTCACCATCCGGGACAGGGGGCTCTTTTGGCGGCAATGAGCAGTTCTTC. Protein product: CASSPSGTGGSFGGNEQFF.

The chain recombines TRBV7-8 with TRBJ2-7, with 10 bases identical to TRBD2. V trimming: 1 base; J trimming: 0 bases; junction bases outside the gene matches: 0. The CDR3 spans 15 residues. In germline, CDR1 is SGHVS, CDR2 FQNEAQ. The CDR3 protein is CASSLGLAGSYEQYF. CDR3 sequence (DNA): TGTGCCAGCAGCTTAGGACTAGCGGGCTCCTACGAGCAGTACTTC.

CDR3 DNA: TGTGCCAGCTCACCAGGGATAGCGGGAGTATTGGATACGCAGTATTTT. Translation: CASSPGIAGVLDTQYF. The chain uses TRBV18 and TRBJ2-3; 9 bases agree with TRBD2. V was clipped by 2 bases and J by 6 bases; unmatched bases: 9. Germline-derived CDR1 and CDR2 are KGHSH and LQKENI. The CDR3 is 16 amino acids.

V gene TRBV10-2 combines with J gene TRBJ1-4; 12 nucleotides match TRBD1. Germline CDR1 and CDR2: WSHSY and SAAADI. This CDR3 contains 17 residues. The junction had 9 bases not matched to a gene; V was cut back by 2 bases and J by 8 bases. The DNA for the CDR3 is TGCGCCAGCAGTGAGAGGTTAGGGACAGGGGGCAAAGAAAAACTGTTTTTT. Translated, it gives CASSERLGTGGKEKLFF.

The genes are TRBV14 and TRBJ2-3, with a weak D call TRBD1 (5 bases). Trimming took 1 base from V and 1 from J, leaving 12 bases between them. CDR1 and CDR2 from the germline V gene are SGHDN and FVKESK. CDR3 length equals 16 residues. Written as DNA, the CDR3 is TGTGCCAGCAGCCAAGTGTTACAGGCCCGCACAGATACGCAGTATTTT. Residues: CASSQVLQARTDTQYF.